This TCR beta chain stems from a study of response to subunit inactivated influenza vaccine. In TCRdb, the RT-PCR reads were re-called with MiXCR into one record per CDR3 protein. Here the sample spans approximately 700,000 distinct CDR3 sequences, about 15% being singletons. This clonotype was detected ten times or more. Its antigen is still unknown. Findings of the study overall: The authors suggested that every seasonal influenza vaccination recruits few new T cells.

The CDR3 runs 16 residues. The germline V gene encodes CDR1 SGHTA and CDR2 FQGNSA. With 1 base removed from V and 2 bases from J, the gap between germline ends came to 13 bases. Source: PBMCs from blood, taken approximately 13 days after vaccination. The TCR comes from a man aged 45-60 years who received an inactivated influenza vaccine. The rearrangement joins TRBV7-2 to TRBJ2-3, with a tentative D call TRBD2 (6 bases). CDR3 in amino acids: CASSLEDYLVTDTQYF. The CDR3 region has the DNA TGTGCCAGCAGCTTAGAGGACTACCTCGTCACAGATACGCAGTATTTT.